A single sample gave rise to the 7 T cell receptor beta chains below, sequenced in a study of OX40 agonist ivuxolimab in advanced cancers. TCRdb's table, derived via immunoSEQ multiplex PCR, lists solely in-frame clones and lacks some. This table has roughly 97,000 clones, 80% to 90% appearing once. The sample here was CD4+ or CD8+ T cells sorted from blood, taken in a trial of the OX40 agonist ivuxolimab. These TCRs come from an adult with an advanced solid tumor such as melanoma, head and neck, liver or kidney cancer.

This sequence joins TRBV5-5 and TRBJ2-5; weak D call: TRBD1 (5 bases). Germline CDR1 is SGHKS and CDR2 is YYEKEE (reference sequence). This CDR3 is built from 19 residues. Trimming left V 4 bases short and J 5 bases short, with 30 bases between. CDR3 in amino acids: CASSGAPSRGVGRSETQYF. The CDR3 DNA follows: TGTGCCAGCAGCGGGGCCCCCTCTCGTGGAGTAGGGCGGTCGGAGACCCAGTACTTC.

The chain uses TRBV4-3 and TRBJ1-4; D might be TRBD1 (5 bases). Germline assignment: CDR1 LGHNA and CDR2 YSLEER. V was shortened by 5 bases and J by 0 bases, with 19 bases between the two germline ends. The CDR3 consists of 18 residues. The CDR3 protein is CASSFRTSSMATNEKLFF. CDR3 DNA sequence: TGCGCCAGCAGCTTCCGGACAAGTTCTATGGCAACTAATGAAAAACTGTTTTTT.

The genes are TRBV7-2 and TRBJ2-3; D is undetermined. The CDR3 loop spans 12 amino acids. V lost 5 bases and J 2 bases, leaving 5 bases between the germline ends. Germline V gene lookup returns CDR1 SGHTA and CDR2 FQGNSA. This CDR3 is CASSKYTDTQYF. The CDR3 region has the DNA TGTGCCAGCAGCAAATACACAGATACGCAGTATTTT.

The chain combines TRBV5-6 with TRBJ1-1, with D unresolved. The V gene lost 4 bases and the J gene lost 7 bases, with 14 bases spanning the gap. Germline V gene lookup returns CDR1 SGHDT and CDR2 YYEEEE. This CDR3 contains 13 residues. CDR3 loop: CASSRTLGSEAFF. In nucleotides, the CDR3 is TGTGCCAGCAGCCGGACTCTCGGAAGTGAAGCTTTCTTT.

This chain uses TRBV7-2 with TRBJ2-3, with D perhaps matching TRBD1 (6 bases). CDR3 length: 13 residues. Germline V gives CDR1 SGHTA, CDR2 FQGNSA. V was clipped by 1 base and J by 6 bases, with 8 bases between them. The CDR3 DNA sequence: TGTGCCAGCAGCTTAGGGGGGCGGGATACGCAGTATTTT. Translated, it gives CASSLGGRDTQYF.

The chain is built from TRBV30 and TRBJ2-3, with a possible D match to TRBD2 (7 bases). V shed 0 bases and J shed 3 bases, with 13 bases lying between them. In germline, CDR1 is GTSNPN, CDR2 SVGIG (reference sequence). CDR3 length: 15 amino acids. CDR3 sequence: CAWSVGGPGTDTQYF. The CDR3 coding sequence is TGTGCCTGGAGTGTGGGGGGGCCCGGGACAGATACGCAGTATTTT. Full variable domain (remainder filled in from reference TRBV30 and TRBJ2-3): SQTIHQWPATLVQPVGSPLSLECTVEGTSNPNLYWYRQAAGRGLQLLFYSVGIGQISSEVPQNLSASRPQDRQFILSSKKLLLSDSGFYLCAWSVGGPGTDTQYFGPGTRLTVL.

This chain links TRBV28 with TRBJ1-2; TRBD1 matches at 7 bases. The V segment lost 6 bases and the J segment 3 bases; nucleotides outside the gene matches: 7. The length of the CDR3 is 14 residues. CDR1 is MDHEN, CDR2 SYDVKM, per germline. CDR3 nucleotide sequence: TGTGCCAGCAGAATGACAGGGAAGTACTATGGCTACACCTTC. This encodes CASRMTGKYYGYTF.